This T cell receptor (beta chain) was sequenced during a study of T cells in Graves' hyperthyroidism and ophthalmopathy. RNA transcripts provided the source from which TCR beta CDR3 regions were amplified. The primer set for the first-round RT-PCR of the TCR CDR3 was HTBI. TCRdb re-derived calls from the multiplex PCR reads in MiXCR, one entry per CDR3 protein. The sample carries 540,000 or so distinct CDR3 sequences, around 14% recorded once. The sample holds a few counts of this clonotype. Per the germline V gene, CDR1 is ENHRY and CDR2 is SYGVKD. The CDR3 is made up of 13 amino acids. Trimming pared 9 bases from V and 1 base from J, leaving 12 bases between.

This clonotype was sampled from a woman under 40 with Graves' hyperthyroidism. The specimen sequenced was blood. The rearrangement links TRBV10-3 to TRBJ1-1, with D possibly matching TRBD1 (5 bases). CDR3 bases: TGTGCCATTCAGGGTGTCGAGAACACTGAAGCTTTCTTT. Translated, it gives CAIQGVENTEAFF.